The 19 T cell receptor beta chains presented below share a single source sample, sequenced in a study of Graves' ophthalmopathy and Graves' hyperthyroidism. The study amplified TCR beta CDR3 regions using RNA transcripts. The authors performed first-round RT-PCR with HTBI primers and then a second-round multiplex PCR. TCRdb passed the multiplex PCR reads through MiXCR, listing each CDR3 protein once. The sample lists more than 40,000 distinct CDR3 sequences; under 55% were seen once. Specimen: peripheral blood. The receptors stem from an adult man with Graves' ophthalmopathy.

This clonotype was picked up many times. The rearrangement links TRBV19 to TRBJ2-2; the D gene could be TRBD1 or TRBD2 (5 bases each). V lost 5 bases and J lost 1, with 17 bases in between. The V gene's germline CDR1 is LNHDA and CDR2 SQIVND (reference sequence). The length of the CDR3 is 17 residues. The chain's CDR3 is CASSGGLRTLNTGELFF. The CDR3 DNA reads TGTGCCAGTAGTGGGGGTTTGAGGACTCTGAACACCGGGGAGCTGTTTTTT.

This clonotype was observed many times. The chain employs TRBV18 and TRBJ1-2; no clear D gene. Germline V gene sequence: CDR1 KGHSH, CDR2 LQKENI. Between the trimmed V and J ends, which lost 3 bases and 8 bases, there was a span of 10 bases. CDR3 length equals 12 residues. CDR3: CASSPETDGYTF. DNA of the CDR3: TGTGCCAGCTCACCTGAAACCGACGGCTACACCTTC. The variable domain in full, completed from reference TRBV18 and TRBJ1-2, reads NAGVMQNPRHLVRRRGQEARLRCSPMKGHSHVYWYRQLPEEGLKFMVYLQKENIIDESGMPKERFSAEFPKEGPSILRIQQVVRGDSAAYFCASSPETDGYTFGSGTRLTVV.

The V and J genes are TRBV7-8 and TRBJ2-7; TRBD2 matches 14 bases. Germline trimming cut 5 bases from V and 4 bases from J; bases unmatched to any gene: 10. There are 17 residues in the CDR3. CDR1 and CDR2 (germline): SGHVS, FQNEAQ. CDR3 region: CASSRGLAGVRGYEQYF. The CDR3 DNA is TGTGCCAGCAGCAGGGGACTAGCGGGAGTTCGGGGATACGAGCAGTACTTC.

The rearrangement joins TRBV20-1 to TRBJ1-2; D perhaps matches TRBD1 (5 bases). There are 12 residues in the CDR3. V lost 0 bases and J 3 bases, leaving 5 bases between the germline ends. Germline CDR1 DFQATT, CDR2 SNEGSKA (reference sequence). This CDR3 reads CSARDRDYGYTF. The DNA for the CDR3 is TGCAGTGCTAGAGACAGGGACTATGGCTACACCTTC.

Of note for this clonotype: A much bigger clone sits one base away, suggesting this may be a read error. This chain joins TRBV27 and TRBJ2-1; TRBD1 is a possible D gene (7 bases). CDR1 and CDR2 from the germline V gene are MNHEY and SMNVEV (reference sequence). The V end lost 11 bases, the J end lost 0 bases, and 14 bases lay between the germline ends. CDR3 length equals 14 residues. The CDR3 loop reads CACAGGRSYNEQFF. CDR3 in DNA: TGTGCCTGCGCAGGGGGGCGCTCCTACAATGAGCAGTTCTTC.

There are many counts of this clonotype. The V call is TRBV20-1, the J call TRBJ2-7, with D perhaps matching TRBD2 (5 bases). The CDR3 is 13 amino acids. The V gene's germline CDR1 is DFQATT and CDR2 SNEGSKA (reference sequence). V lost 5 bases and J lost 6, with 17 bases in between. CDR3 region: CSARGLFPGEQYF. Written as DNA, the CDR3 is TGCAGTGCTCGGGGTTTATTCCCTGGCGAGCAGTACTTC.

This clonotype was recorded many times. This chain connects TRBV28 to TRBJ2-1; unclear D gene. This CDR3 region has 13 residues. Germline lookup yields CDR1 MDHEN and CDR2 SYDVKM. Trimming took 7 bases from V and 5 from J, leaving 12 bases between them. The CDR3 region has the DNA TGTGCCAGCAAAAGGGCTAGAGACAATGAGCAGTTCTTC. It is translated as CASKRARDNEQFF.

This clonotype has just one count. The CDR3 spells CASSLGWGGEQYF. CDR3 DNA: TGTGCCAGCAGTTTAGGGTGGGGCGGGGAGCAGTACTTC. This sequence joins TRBV12-3 or TRBV12-4 and TRBJ2-7; D could derive from TRBD1 or TRBD2 (5 bases each). The V gene lost 1 base and the J gene lost 7 bases, with 11 bases spanning the gap. The CDR3 sequence is 13 residues long.

This sequence joins TRBV24-1 and TRBJ1-3; D uncertain. V lost 12 bases and J lost 4, with 15 bases in between. Germline values: CDR1 KGHDR, CDR2 SFDVKD. This CDR3 spans 13 amino acids. CDR3: CAASGRIGNTIYF. The CDR3 DNA reads TGTGCCGCTTCCGGACGGATAGGAAACACCATATATTTT.

Regarding this clonotype: One end of the junction is discordant with germline, which a read error may explain. The rearrangement uses TRBV24-1 and TRBJ2-1, with 13 bases that match TRBD2. The CDR3 spans 15 residues. In germline, CDR1 is KGHDR, CDR2 SFDVKD. CDR3 protein: CASSPGLAGANERFF. The CDR3 DNA reads TGTGCCAGCAGTCCCGGACTAGCGGGAGCCAATGAGCGGTTCTTC.

This clonotype was detected many times. The rearrangement uses TRBV10-3 and TRBJ1-1, with a tentative D call TRBD1 (6 bases). This CDR3 has 15 amino acids. CDR1 is ENHRY, CDR2 SYGVKD, per germline. Trimming cost V 4 bases and J 1 base, with 13 bases left between them. CDR3 amino acids: CAISAGTGKNTEAFF. Here the CDR3 DNA reads TGTGCCATCAGTGCAGGAACAGGGAAGAACACTGAAGCTTTCTTT.

This clonotype was counted ten times or more. Given a much more abundant clone one base away, this may be a read error. The CDR3 bases are TGCAGTGCTCCCGGGGAAGCTAACTATGACTACACCTTC. Amino acid sequence: CSAPGEANYDYTF. The V and J genes are TRBV20-1 and TRBJ1-2; no definite D call. CDR3 length: 13 residues. Germline CDR1 DFQATT, CDR2 SNEGSKA (reference sequence).

Ten or more counts support this clonotype. The gene calls are TRBV7-8 and TRBJ1-4, with TRBD1 as a possible D gene (5 bases). Germline V gene data show CDR1 as SGHVS and CDR2 as FQNEAQ. The V end was cut by 4 bases, the J end by 5 bases, with 17 bases between. The CDR3 is made up of 16 amino acids. CDR3 DNA sequence: TGTGCCAGCAGCTCCTATAGGGGCCGGTTCAATGAAAAACTGTTTTTT. Protein sequence: CASSSYRGRFNEKLFF. The whole variable domain, remainder taken from reference TRBV7-8 and TRBJ1-4, is GAGVSQSPRYKVAKRGQDVALRCDPISGHVSLFWYQQALGQGPEFLTYFQNEAQLDKSGLPSDRFFAERPEGSVSTLKIQRTQQEDSAVYLCASSSYRGRFNEKLFFGSGTQLSVL.

The chain combines TRBV13 with TRBJ2-7; D gene unclear. Trimming removed 6 bases from V and 3 bases from J, with 21 bases in between. Germline CDR1 is PRHDT and CDR2 is FYEKMQ (reference sequence). This CDR3 spans 16 amino acids. CDR3 protein: CASSWSVGHIIYEQYF. CDR3 in DNA: TGTGCCAGCAGTTGGTCGGTCGGGCATATCATCTACGAGCAGTACTTC.

This clonotype showed up many times. The gene calls are TRBV30 and TRBJ2-3; the D is unclear. The CDR3 is 13 amino acids. Looked up from germline, CDR1 is GTSNPN and CDR2 is SVGIG (reference sequence). Trimming left V 0 bases short and J 2 bases short, with 6 bases between. CDR3 DNA sequence: TGTGCCTGGAGTGTTACACACACAGATACGCAGTATTTT. Its protein product is CAWSVTHTDTQYF. Full variable domain (outside the CDR3, taken from reference TRBV30 and TRBJ2-3): SQTIHQWPATLVQPVGSPLSLECTVEGTSNPNLYWYRQAAGRGLQLLFYSVGIGQISSEVPQNLSASRPQDRQFILSSKKLLLSDSGFYLCAWSVTHTDTQYFGPGTRLTVL.

By share of the sample, this clonotype is medium-sized. The chain has TRBV24-1 and TRBJ2-5; TRBD1 is a possible D gene (6 bases). The CDR3 extends over 15 amino acids. With 5 bases removed from V and 1 base from J, the gap between germline ends came to 13 bases. The germline V gene has CDR1 KGHDR and CDR2 SFDVKD. CDR3 residues: CATSGRQGIQETQYF. The CDR3 nucleotides are TGTGCCACCAGTGGACGGCAGGGGATCCAAGAGACCCAGTACTTC.

In this sample, this clonotype is medium-sized (0.01 to 0.1%). This rearrangement joins TRBV6-5 to TRBJ1-1; D is ambiguous. Between the trimmed V and J ends, which lost 2 bases and 3 bases, there was a span of 10 bases. Germline CDR1 is MNHEY and CDR2 is SVGAGI. This CDR3 is built from 14 residues. The CDR3 DNA reads as TGTGCCAGCAGTTACGATTTTGGGGACACTGAAGCTTTCTTT. Translating gives CASSYDFGDTEAFF.

As to this clonotype: The CDR3 does not end in the conserved phenylalanine or tryptophan, so this is likely a read error. The chain recombines TRBV7-2 with TRBJ2-5; tentative D call: TRBD1 (5 bases). CDR3 length equals 14 residues. Trimming cost V 5 bases and J 1 base, with 11 bases left between them. CDR1 is SGHTA and CDR2 is FQGNSA in the germline V gene. CDR3 coding DNA: TGTGCCAGCAGCAGAACCCAGGGCCAAGAGACCCAGTACTCC. Amino acid sequence: CASSRTQGQETQYS.

As for this clonotype: This may be a read error, as it is one base from a much larger clone. In this CDR3 the conserved last residue, phenylalanine or tryptophan, is missing, so a read error is likely. This rearrangement joins TRBV30 to TRBJ2-1, with 7 bases fitting TRBD1. V trimming: 7 bases; J trimming: 6 bases; junction bases outside the gene matches: 3. The CDR3 spans 11 residues. Germline V gene lookup returns CDR1 GTSNPN and CDR2 SVGIG (reference sequence). CDR3 region: CASGQFNEQFS. In DNA, the CDR3 is TGTGCCTCGGGACAGTTCAATGAGCAGTTCTCC.